This is a list of T cell receptor beta chains from one sample in a study of tumor and adjacent non-tumor tissue in lung cancer. TCRdb used MiXCR to reprocess the multiplex PCR reads, holding one entry per CDR3 protein. The sample holds 85,000 or so distinct CDR3 sequences, more than 75% seen once. Sample: distant non-tumor lung tissue. The receptors come from a woman aged 45-65 years with non-small cell lung cancer. The CDR3 runs from the conserved cysteine through the conserved F or W. A D gene is named only where the DNA matches it firmly. For some rows the clone size is stated as once, few or many, or as a class when expanded; others skip it.

size	D	V	J	DNA	CDR3
.	.	TRBV5-5	TRBJ1-1	TGTGCCAACAGCTCGCCTACTAGAAACACTGAAGCTTTCTTT	CANSSPTRNTEAFF
.	TRBD2	TRBV5-1	TRBJ2-5	TGCGCCAGCAGCTTGGTTCCTAGCGGTCAAGAGAGCCAGTGCTTC	CASSLVPSGQESQCF
.	.	TRBV5-4	TRBJ2-7	TGTGCCAGCAGCTTGGCGCCAGAGGGGATCGAGTACTTC	CASSLAPEGIEYF
once	.	TRBV29-1	TRBJ2-3	TGCAGTGTTGATGCCCCTAGGCAGTATTTT	CSVDAPRQYF
.	.	TRBV6-5	TRBJ2-2	TGTACCAGCAGAACAGGGCTCCAGGCCGGGGAGCTGTCTTTT	CTSRTGLQAGELSF
.	.	TRBV29-1	TRBJ2-5	TGCAGCGCCCCCTCCACCGGGACATCAGTTGGAGAGACCCGGTACTTC	CSAPSTGTSVGETRYF
.	.	TRBV6-6	TRBJ1-4	TGTGACAGCAGTTACGCCACAGGCGGGGAAGATGAAAAACTGTTTTTT	CDSSYATGGEDEKLFF
.	TRBD1	TRBV29-1	TRBJ1-1	TGCAGCGTTGTAGAGGGGGCATTAGACACTGAAGCTTTCTTT	CSVVEGALDTEAFF
.	.	TRBV4-1	TRBJ1-1	TGCGCCAGCAGCCGAGTTGGGGGGCCAGGGACTGAAGCTTTCTTT	CASSRVGGPGTEAFF
.	.	TRBV6-6	TRBJ1-6	TGTGCCAGCAGTCGAGACAGAAATTCACCCCTCAACTTT	CASSRDRNSPLNF